Listed below are T cell receptor beta chains from one sample, sequenced in a study of T-cell memory formation after mild COVID-19. TCRdb ran MiXCR on the 5' RACE reads and lists one entry per CDR3 protein. This repertoire shows over 500,000 distinct CDR3 sequences, 17% found once; its top ten account for about 7.4%. The sequenced sample was PBMCs or a T cell subset sorted from them (not recorded which). Every receptor here comes from an adult woman who had mild COVID-19 (a few samples of this study predate the infection). Cell type and time point are not known. Each CDR3 is given with its conserved first and last residue. The order of the fields is D gene, clone size, V gene, J gene, CDR3 DNA, CDR3 protein. A D gene is named only where the DNA matches it firmly. The size entry is marked missing in some rows and otherwise reads once, few, many or a size class.

d_call: TRBD2
clone_size: NA
v_call: TRBV14
j_call: TRBJ2-2
cdr3_nt: TGTGCCAGCAGCACGACTAGCGGAGTTAACACCGGGGAGCTGTTTTTT
cdr3_aa: CASSTTSGVNTGELFF

d_call: TRBD1
clone_size: few
v_call: TRBV20-1
j_call: TRBJ1-2
cdr3_nt: TGCAGTGCTAGAGCTGGGACAGGGGGCGGCTACACCTTC
cdr3_aa: CSARAGTGGGYTF

d_call: TRBD2
clone_size: NA
v_call: TRBV10-2
j_call: TRBJ2-1
cdr3_nt: TGCGCCAGCAGTGATTTTGCGGGGGCCTACAATGAGCAGTTCTTC
cdr3_aa: CASSDFAGAYNEQFF

d_call: TRBD1
clone_size: few
v_call: TRBV24-1
j_call: TRBJ2-3
cdr3_nt: TGTGCCACCAGAAGGACAGGGGAGAAAGATACGCAGTATTTT
cdr3_aa: CATRRTGEKDTQYF

d_call: TRBD2
clone_size: few
v_call: TRBV9
j_call: TRBJ2-7
cdr3_nt: TGTGCCAGCAGCGTAGCTAGCGGGCCCTACGAGCAGTACTTC
cdr3_aa: CASSVASGPYEQYF

d_call: NA
clone_size: NA
v_call: TRBV11-3
j_call: TRBJ1-1
cdr3_nt: TGTGCCAGCAGCTTAGGGGTGTGGACTGAAGCTTTCTTT
cdr3_aa: CASSLGVWTEAFF

d_call: TRBD1
clone_size: NA
v_call: TRBV5-1
j_call: TRBJ2-7
cdr3_nt: TGCGCCAGCAGCCCCGGGACAGGGGTATCCTACGAGCAGTACTTC
cdr3_aa: CASSPGTGVSYEQYF

d_call: TRBD2
clone_size: few
v_call: TRBV9
j_call: TRBJ2-1
cdr3_nt: TGTGCCAGCAGCGTAGTGGGACTAGCGGGAGGGCTGCAGTTCTTC
cdr3_aa: CASSVVGLAGGLQFF

d_call: TRBD1
clone_size: NA
v_call: TRBV7-9
j_call: TRBJ1-4
cdr3_nt: TGTGCCAGCAGCTTGAGCCGGGACAGGGGACTAGGTGAAAAACTGTTTTTT
cdr3_aa: CASSLSRDRGLGEKLFF

d_call: NA
clone_size: few
v_call: TRBV5-4
j_call: TRBJ2-3
cdr3_nt: TGTGCCAGCAGCCTTCACGAGGGCCTTGGGGATACGCAGTATTTT
cdr3_aa: CASSLHEGLGDTQYF

d_call: NA
clone_size: NA
v_call: TRBV20-1
j_call: TRBJ2-1
cdr3_nt: TGCAGTGCTAGAGTTGGCGGGCCAGGGGCCTACAATGAGCAGTTCTTC
cdr3_aa: CSARVGGPGAYNEQFF

d_call: NA
clone_size: NA
v_call: TRBV7-3
j_call: TRBJ2-2
cdr3_nt: TGTGCCAGCTTAAGGGACGGCACCGGGGAGCTGTTTTTT
cdr3_aa: CASLRDGTGELFF

d_call: TRBD2
clone_size: few
v_call: TRBV7-9
j_call: TRBJ2-1
cdr3_nt: TGTGCCAGCAGCCTCCGGGAGGGCCCATACAATGAGCAGTTCTTC
cdr3_aa: CASSLREGPYNEQFF

d_call: NA
clone_size: NA
v_call: TRBV3-1
j_call: TRBJ1-1
cdr3_nt: TGTGCCAGCAGCCGTTCCGACAGCTTGAACACTGAAGCTTTCTTT
cdr3_aa: CASSRSDSLNTEAFF

d_call: TRBD1
clone_size: NA
v_call: TRBV4-1
j_call: TRBJ2-7
cdr3_nt: TGCGCCAGCAGCCAAGTGGGGGACAGGGTCTACGAGCAGTACTTC
cdr3_aa: CASSQVGDRVYEQYF

d_call: NA
clone_size: few
v_call: TRBV7-8
j_call: TRBJ2-1
cdr3_nt: TGTGCCAGCAGCCCCTCCCTTAGCGGATACAATGAGCAGTTCTTC
cdr3_aa: CASSPSLSGYNEQFF

d_call: NA
clone_size: NA
v_call: TRBV7-9
j_call: TRBJ2-2
cdr3_nt: TGTGCCGAAGGGACGTTCTCGAACACCGGGGAGCTGTTTTTT
cdr3_aa: CAEGTFSNTGELFF

d_call: NA
clone_size: NA
v_call: TRBV19
j_call: TRBJ2-7
cdr3_nt: TGTGCCAGTAGCCTAAAACCCTACTACGAGCAGTACTTC
cdr3_aa: CASSLKPYYEQYF

d_call: NA
clone_size: few
v_call: TRBV18
j_call: TRBJ2-7
cdr3_nt: TGTGCCAGCTCACCCCAGCTAAACGAGCAGTACTTC
cdr3_aa: CASSPQLNEQYF

d_call: TRBD1
clone_size: many
v_call: TRBV7-2
j_call: TRBJ2-6
cdr3_nt: TGTGCCAGCAGCACGGACAGGGTGTCCGGGGCCAACGTCCTGACTTTC
cdr3_aa: CASSTDRVSGANVLTF

d_call: NA
clone_size: NA
v_call: TRBV20-1
j_call: TRBJ2-3
cdr3_nt: TGCAGTGCTGTCGACGTGGGAATCACAGATACGCAGTATTTT
cdr3_aa: CSAVDVGITDTQYF

d_call: TRBD1
clone_size: NA
v_call: TRBV5-1
j_call: TRBJ2-7
cdr3_nt: TGCGCCAGCAGCTCGGGACAGGGGGCAGTCAACGAGCAGTACTTC
cdr3_aa: CASSSGQGAVNEQYF

d_call: NA
clone_size: few
v_call: TRBV7-9
j_call: TRBJ1-1
cdr3_nt: TGTGCCAGCAGCCCACCCTGGGGGTTCGGTAATTCTGAAGCTTTCTTT
cdr3_aa: CASSPPWGFGNSEAFF

d_call: NA
clone_size: few
v_call: TRBV7-9
j_call: TRBJ1-4
cdr3_nt: TGTGCCAGCAGCTTAAGCACGGGGGTAGATAATGAAAAACTGTTTTTT
cdr3_aa: CASSLSTGVDNEKLFF

d_call: TRBD1
clone_size: NA
v_call: TRBV7-2
j_call: TRBJ1-5
cdr3_nt: TGTGCCAGCAGCTTAGGGGACAGGCTCAATCAGCCCCAGCATTTT
cdr3_aa: CASSLGDRLNQPQHF

d_call: TRBD1
clone_size: NA
v_call: TRBV4-2
j_call: TRBJ1-3
cdr3_nt: TGTGCCAGCAGCCAAGCAGGGGGCTCAGGAAACACCATATATTTT
cdr3_aa: CASSQAGGSGNTIYF

d_call: NA
clone_size: NA
v_call: TRBV5-4
j_call: TRBJ2-2
cdr3_nt: TGTGCCAGCAGCCTGGGGCCCGGGGGGCCGAACACCGGGGAGCTGTTTTTT
cdr3_aa: CASSLGPGGPNTGELFF

d_call: NA
clone_size: NA
v_call: TRBV7-9
j_call: TRBJ1-1
cdr3_nt: TGTGCCAGCAGCTTCGTGAACACTGAAGCTTTCTTT
cdr3_aa: CASSFVNTEAFF